This TCR beta chain was identified in a study of cytotoxic CD8 clonotypes in ibrutinib-treated CLL. About the research overall: The authors obtained response samples at a median of roughly twelve months of treatment, range 6 to 36.

This clone was detected a few times. Antigen unknown. Study observations and caveats: Higher circulating CD8+ T-cell counts strongly accompanied higher baseline clonality, above age-matched healthy donors. Clonality went higher at ibrutinib response and then dropped back toward baseline at progression.

V was shortened by 2 bases and J by 9 bases, with 15 bases between the two germline ends. Per the germline V gene, CDR1 is SGHVS and CDR2 is FQNEAQ. The CDR3 has 14 amino acids. TCRdb's copy holds only in-frame clones and misses some; the assay was immunoSEQ multiplex PCR. The sample records some 100,000 clones, 55% to 75% being singletons. The source was PBMCs, collected after 24 months of ibrutinib treatment. V usage is TRBV7-8 and J usage is TRBJ2-3, with a weak D call TRBD1 (5 bases). This receptor was obtained from a human donor with chronic lymphocytic leukemia. The CDR3 bases are TGTGCCAGCAGCTTACCTATTCCAGGGTACACGCAGTATTTT. Its translation: CASSLPIPGYTQYF.